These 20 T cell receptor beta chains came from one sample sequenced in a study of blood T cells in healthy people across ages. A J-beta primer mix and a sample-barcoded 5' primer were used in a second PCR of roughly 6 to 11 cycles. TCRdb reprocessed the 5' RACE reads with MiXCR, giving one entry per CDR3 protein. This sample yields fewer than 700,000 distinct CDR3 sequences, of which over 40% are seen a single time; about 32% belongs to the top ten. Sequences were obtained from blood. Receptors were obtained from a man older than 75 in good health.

The CDR3 loop reads CASSGGGYGAFF. The DNA for the CDR3 is TGTGCCAGCAGTGGGGGCGGGTATGGAGCTTTCTTT. The chain employs TRBV25-1 and TRBJ1-1, with D maybe TRBD1 (5 bases). V was cut by 4 bases and J by 10 bases, with 13 bases left in between. Germline CDR1 and CDR2: MGHDK and SYGVNS. CDR3 length: 12 residues.

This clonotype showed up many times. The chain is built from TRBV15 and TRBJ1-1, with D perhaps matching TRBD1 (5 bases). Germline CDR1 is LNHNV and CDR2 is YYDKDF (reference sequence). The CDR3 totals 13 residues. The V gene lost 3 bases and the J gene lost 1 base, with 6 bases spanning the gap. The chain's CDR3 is CATSSQGNTEAFF. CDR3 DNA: TGTGCCACCAGCAGCCAGGGGAACACTGAAGCTTTCTTT.

The CDR3 is CASSLSLPGGRETQYF. CDR3 coding DNA: TGTGCCAGCAGCCTATCTCTCCCCGGGGGGCGAGAGACCCAGTACTTC. This chain links TRBV7-2 with TRBJ2-5; perhaps TRBD2 as D (7 bases). V was shortened by 5 bases and J by 4 bases, with 20 bases between the two germline ends. Looked up from germline, CDR1 is SGHTA and CDR2 is FQGNSA. The CDR3 has 16 amino acids.

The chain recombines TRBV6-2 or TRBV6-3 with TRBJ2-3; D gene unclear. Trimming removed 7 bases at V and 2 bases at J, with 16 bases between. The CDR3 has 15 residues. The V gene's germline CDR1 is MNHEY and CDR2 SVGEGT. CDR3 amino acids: CASKWSLAYTDTQYF. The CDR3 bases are TGTGCCAGCAAATGGTCTCTGGCTTACACAGATACGCAGTATTTT.

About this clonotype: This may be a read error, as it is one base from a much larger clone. CDR3 protein: CAGSQRTSSRATQYF. CDR3 DNA sequence: TGTGCCGGCAGCCAAAGGACTAGTTCGCGGGCTACGCAGTATTTT. This rearrangement joins TRBV4-2 to TRBJ2-3, with 7 bases that match TRBD2. From germline, CDR1 is LGHNA and CDR2 YNFKEQ. The CDR3 is 15 amino acids.

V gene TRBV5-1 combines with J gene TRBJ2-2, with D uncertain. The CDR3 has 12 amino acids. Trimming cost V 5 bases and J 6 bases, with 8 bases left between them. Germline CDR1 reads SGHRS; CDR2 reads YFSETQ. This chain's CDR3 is CASRLVSGELFF. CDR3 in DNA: TGCGCCAGCAGATTAGTATCCGGGGAGCTGTTTTTT.

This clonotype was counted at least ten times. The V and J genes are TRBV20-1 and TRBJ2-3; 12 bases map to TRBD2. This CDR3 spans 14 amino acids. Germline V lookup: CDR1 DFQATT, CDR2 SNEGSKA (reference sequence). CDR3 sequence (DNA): TGCAGCGCTCGGACTAGCGGGGCGACAGATACGCAGTATTTT. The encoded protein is CSARTSGATDTQYF.

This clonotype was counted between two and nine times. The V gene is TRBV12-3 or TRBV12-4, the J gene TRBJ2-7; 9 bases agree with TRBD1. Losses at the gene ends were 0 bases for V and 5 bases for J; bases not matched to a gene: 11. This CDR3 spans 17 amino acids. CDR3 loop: CASSLAQQFGTGNEQYF. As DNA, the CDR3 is TGTGCCAGCAGTTTAGCGCAGCAATTTGGGACAGGGAACGAGCAGTACTTC.

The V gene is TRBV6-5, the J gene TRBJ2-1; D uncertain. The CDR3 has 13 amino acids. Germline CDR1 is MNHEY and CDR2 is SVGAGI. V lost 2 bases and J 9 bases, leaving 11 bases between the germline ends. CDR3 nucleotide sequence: TGTGCCAGCAGTTACCCAATTGGCACTGAGCAGTTCTTC. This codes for CASSYPIGTEQFF.

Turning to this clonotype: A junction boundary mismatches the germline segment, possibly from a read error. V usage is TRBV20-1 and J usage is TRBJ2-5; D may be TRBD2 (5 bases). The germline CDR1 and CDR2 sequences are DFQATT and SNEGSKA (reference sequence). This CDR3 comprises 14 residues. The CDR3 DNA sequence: TGCAGTACTAGAGCTGGCACTTTCGGGGAGACCCAGTACTTC. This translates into CSTRAGTFGETQYF.

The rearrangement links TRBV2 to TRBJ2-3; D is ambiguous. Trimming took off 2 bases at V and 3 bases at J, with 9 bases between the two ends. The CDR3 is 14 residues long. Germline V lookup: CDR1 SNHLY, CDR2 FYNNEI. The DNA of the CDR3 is TGTGCCAGCAGTGAACATAGGCCGACAGATACGCAGTATTTT. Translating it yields CASSEHRPTDTQYF.

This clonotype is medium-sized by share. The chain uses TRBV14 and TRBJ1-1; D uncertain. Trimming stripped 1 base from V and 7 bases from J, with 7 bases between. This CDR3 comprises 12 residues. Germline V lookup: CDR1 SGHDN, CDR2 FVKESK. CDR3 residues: CASSQVAGEAFF. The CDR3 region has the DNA TGTGCCAGCAGCCAAGTAGCCGGTGAAGCTTTCTTT.

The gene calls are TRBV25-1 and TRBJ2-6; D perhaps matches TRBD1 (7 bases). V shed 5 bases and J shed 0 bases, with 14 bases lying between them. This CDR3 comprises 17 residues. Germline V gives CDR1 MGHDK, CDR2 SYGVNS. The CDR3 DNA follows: TGTGCCAGCAGTAGGTCAGGGGGGACCTCTGGGGCCAACGTCCTGACTTTC. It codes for CASSRSGGTSGANVLTF.

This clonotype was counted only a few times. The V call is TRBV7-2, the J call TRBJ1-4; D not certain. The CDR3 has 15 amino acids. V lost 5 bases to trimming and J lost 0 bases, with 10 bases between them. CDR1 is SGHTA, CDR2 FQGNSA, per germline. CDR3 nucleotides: TGTGCCAGCAGCACCGCAGTTGCAACTAATGAAAAACTGTTTTTT. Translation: CASSTAVATNEKLFF.

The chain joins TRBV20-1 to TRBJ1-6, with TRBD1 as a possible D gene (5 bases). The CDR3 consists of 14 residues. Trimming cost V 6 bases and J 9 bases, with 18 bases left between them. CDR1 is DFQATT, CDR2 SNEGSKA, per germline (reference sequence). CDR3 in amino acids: CSAGSRLGGSPLHF. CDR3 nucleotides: TGCAGTGCCGGGAGCCGCCTTGGGGGTTCACCCCTCCACTTT.

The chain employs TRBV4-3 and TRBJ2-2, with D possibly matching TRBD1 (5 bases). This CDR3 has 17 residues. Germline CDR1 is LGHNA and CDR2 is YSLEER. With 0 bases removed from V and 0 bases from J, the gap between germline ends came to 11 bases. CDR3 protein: CASSQDLGQTNTGELFF. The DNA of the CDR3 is TGCGCCAGCAGCCAAGATCTGGGGCAGACGAACACCGGGGAGCTGTTTTTT.

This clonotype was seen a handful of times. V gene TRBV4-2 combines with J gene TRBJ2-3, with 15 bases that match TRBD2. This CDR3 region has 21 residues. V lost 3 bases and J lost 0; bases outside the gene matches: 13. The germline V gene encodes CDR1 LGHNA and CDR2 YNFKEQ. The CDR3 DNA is TGTGCCAGCAGCCAGGTGGGAAGATGGGGACTAGCGGGGGGAAGCACAGATACGCAGTATTTT. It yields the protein CASSQVGRWGLAGGSTDTQYF.

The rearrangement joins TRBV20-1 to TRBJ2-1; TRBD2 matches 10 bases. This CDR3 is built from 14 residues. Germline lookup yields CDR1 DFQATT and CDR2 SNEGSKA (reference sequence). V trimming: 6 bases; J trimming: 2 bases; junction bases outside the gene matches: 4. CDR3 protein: CSAIAGGPYNEQFF. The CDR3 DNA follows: TGCAGTGCCATAGCGGGAGGCCCCTACAATGAGCAGTTCTTC.

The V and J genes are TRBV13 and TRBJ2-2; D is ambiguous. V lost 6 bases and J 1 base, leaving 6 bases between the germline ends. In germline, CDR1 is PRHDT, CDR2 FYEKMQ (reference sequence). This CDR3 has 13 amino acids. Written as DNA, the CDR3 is TGTGCCAGCAGTTCCGAGAACACCGGGGAGCTGTTTTTT. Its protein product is CASSSENTGELFF.

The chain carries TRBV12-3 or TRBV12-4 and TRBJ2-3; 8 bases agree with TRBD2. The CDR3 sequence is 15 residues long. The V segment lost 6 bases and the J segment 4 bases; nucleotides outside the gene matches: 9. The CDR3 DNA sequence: TGTGCCAGCAGGGCATTAGCGGGACTTCCAGATACGCAGTATTTT. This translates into CASRALAGLPDTQYF.